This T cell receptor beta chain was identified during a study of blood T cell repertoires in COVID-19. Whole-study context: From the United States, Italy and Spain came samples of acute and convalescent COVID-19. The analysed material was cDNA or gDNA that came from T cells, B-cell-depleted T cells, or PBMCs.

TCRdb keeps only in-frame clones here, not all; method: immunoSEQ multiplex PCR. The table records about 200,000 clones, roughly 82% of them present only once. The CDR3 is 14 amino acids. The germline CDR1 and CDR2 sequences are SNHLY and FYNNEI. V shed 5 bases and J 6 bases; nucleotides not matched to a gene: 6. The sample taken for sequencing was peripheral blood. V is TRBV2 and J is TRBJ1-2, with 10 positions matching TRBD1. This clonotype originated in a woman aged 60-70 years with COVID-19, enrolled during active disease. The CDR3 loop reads CASSLRGQGDGYTF. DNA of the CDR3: TGTGCCAGCAGTCTCCGCGGACAGGGGGATGGCTACACCTTC. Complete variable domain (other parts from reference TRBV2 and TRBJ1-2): EPEVTQTPSHQVTQMGQEVILRCVPISNHLYFYWYRQILGQKVEFLVSFYNNEISEKSEIFDDQFSVERPDGSNFTLKIRSTKLEDSAMYFCASSLRGQGDGYTFGSGTRLTVV.